This T cell receptor beta chain was sequenced in a study of CD8 T cells in Susac syndrome. Turning to this clonotype: Its antigen is unidentified.

It was with random hexamers that about 0.45 to 1 ug RNA was reverse transcribed. Across 54 Vbeta and 13 Jbeta, TCR beta CDR3 was amplified with immunoSEQ multiplex PCR. TCRdb ran MiXCR on the immunoSEQ multiplex PCR reads and lists one entry per CDR3 protein. The sample lists under 200,000 distinct CDR3 sequences; roughly 95% were seen once. In blood CD8+ and CD4+ T cells, TCR beta underwent sequencing. The TEMRA cells underwent FACS enrichment, while the CD8+ and CD4+ T cells underwent negative isolation. Trimming took off 7 bases at V and 4 bases at J, with 13 bases between the two ends. CDR3 length: 13 residues. Per the germline V gene, CDR1 is SGHAT and CDR2 is FQNNGV. Findings and caveats of the study: Only a relatively small number of individuals were included in the TCR sequencing and HLA analysis.

This sequence originates from a human donor with multiple sclerosis. The chain employs TRBV11-2 and TRBJ1-1; a possible D gene is TRBD1 (6 bases). The sample consisted of CD8+ T cells from PBMCs. The CDR3 protein is CASNFGGPTEAFF. CDR3 bases: TGTGCCAGCAACTTCGGGGGGCCCACTGAAGCTTTCTTT.